This TCR beta chain came from a study of human T cells and chemical hapten exposure. Study-level background: Patients had diphenylcyclopropenone applied to the scalp weekly throughout the approximately 25-week study.

The CDR3 is 14 amino acids. The germline gives CDR1 SQVTM, CDR2 ANQGSEA. The trim removed 7 bases at V and 5 bases at J, leaving 11 bases unmatched. This clonotype was seen repeatedly, ten times or more. Time point specified: patch test 1, 2 weeks after DPC sensitization. Treatment defined: therapeutic diphenylcyclopropenone sensitization with weekly scalp DPC. Staff drew blood before applying each patch test. TCRdb passed the RACE reads through MiXCR, listing each CDR3 protein once. This sample has some 82,000 distinct CDR3 sequences, with over 8.5% found just once. V gene TRBV29-1 combines with J gene TRBJ2-5; 9 nucleotides line up with TRBD1. This clonotype was sampled from a woman between 50 and 59 years old with alopecia areata. Some clones in this sample may be carry-over from other donors' samples. The sequencing used whole blood, collected in connection with sensitization to the hapten diphenylcyclopropenone (DPC). CDR3 loop: CSAAGTGKLETQYF. In DNA form, the CDR3 reads TGCAGCGCAGCCGGGACAGGGAAATTGGAGACCCAGTACTTC.